This entry is about one TCR beta chain. The sample is drawn from a study of blood T cell repertoires in COVID-19. Across the whole study: PBMCs, B-cell-depleted T cells, or T cells were the source of the cDNA or gDNA that made up the material.

Trimming removed 5 bases at V and 5 bases at J, with 11 bases between. Germline values: CDR1 MRHNA, CDR2 SNTAGT. This CDR3 comprises 13 residues. In the source study's methods: Reference gene primer amplification gave nucleated cell count estimates. Some clones are missing from TCRdb's copy, which holds only in-frame ones; the method was immunoSEQ multiplex PCR. That table gives V, J and clone size, and the DNA gave D and trimming. The table includes approximately 150,000 clones, about 85% detected once. Grouping used clinical history reported by participants in a survey and questionnaire. Two consecutive negative NP/OP PCR tests, clearance, or resolved symptoms defined Cohort 3 recovery.

The specimen sequenced was PBMCs or T cells enriched from blood (not recorded which). This TCR was sampled from a woman in her thirties or forties who had recovered from COVID-19. The chain couples TRBV6-4 to TRBJ2-3; weak D call: TRBD1 (5 bases). The CDR3 DNA reads TGTGCCAGCAGTACCCAGGGTAAAGATACGCAGTATTTT. This gives the protein CASSTQGKDTQYF.